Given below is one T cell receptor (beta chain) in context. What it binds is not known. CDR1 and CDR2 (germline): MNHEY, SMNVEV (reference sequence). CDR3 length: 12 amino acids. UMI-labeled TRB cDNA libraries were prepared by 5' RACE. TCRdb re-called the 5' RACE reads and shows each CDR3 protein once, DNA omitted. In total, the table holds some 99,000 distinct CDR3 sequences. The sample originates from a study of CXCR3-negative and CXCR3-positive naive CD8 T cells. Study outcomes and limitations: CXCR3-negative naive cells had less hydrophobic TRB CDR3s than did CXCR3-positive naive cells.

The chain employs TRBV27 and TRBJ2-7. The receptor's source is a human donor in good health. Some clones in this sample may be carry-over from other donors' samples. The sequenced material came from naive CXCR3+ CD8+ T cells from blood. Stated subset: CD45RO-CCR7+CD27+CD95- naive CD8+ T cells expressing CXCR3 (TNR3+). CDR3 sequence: CASSSSTYEQYF.